Listed below are T cell receptor beta chains from one sample, sequenced in a study of blood T cell repertoires in COVID-19. Data came from immunoSEQ multiplex PCR; TCRdb stores just in-frame clones and leaves some out. This sample has 180,000 or so clones, with 85% to 90% found just once. Specimen: peripheral blood. The receptors stem from a man aged 45-65 years with acute or convalescent COVID-19. CDR3s include the opening cysteine and the closing phenylalanine or tryptophan. A D gene is named only where the DNA matches it firmly. A row's size may be missing; if present it is once, few, many or a size class.

clone_size j_call d_call v_call cdr3_nt cdr3_aa
. TRBJ2-3 . TRBV6-4 TGTGCCAGCAGTGCCCGGGGAGGGACAACCCTCGCGCGAACAGATACGCAGTATTTT CASSARGGTTLARTDTQYF
. TRBJ2-7 TRBD2 TRBV7-8 TGTGCCAGCAGCTTCCAACTAGCGGGCTACGAGCAGTACTTC CASSFQLAGYEQYF
. TRBJ1-5 TRBD1 TRBV5-1 TGCGCCAGCAGCTTGGGGGCAGGGGGACAGCCCCAGCATTTT CASSLGAGGQPQHF
. TRBJ1-3 TRBD1 TRBV6-5 TGTGCCAGTGACAGGGAAAGCTCTGGAAACACCATATATTTT CASDRESSGNTIYF
. TRBJ2-3 . TRBV19 TGTGCCAGTAGTATCCGGGAGAGTGGGGTTACGCAGTATTTT CASSIRESGVTQYF
once TRBJ2-1 TRBD2 TRBV18 TGTGCCAGCTCATCCCTAGCGGACTACAATGAGCAGTTCTTC CASSSLADYNEQFF
. TRBJ1-5 TRBD1 TRBV2 TGTGCCAGCAGAGATAGACAGGGTCAGCCCCAGCATTTT CASRDRQGQPQHF
. TRBJ2-3 TRBD1 TRBV4-3 TGCGCCAGCAGCCAAACTCCGGGACAGGGGCTTGAGGATACGCAGTATTTT CASSQTPGQGLEDTQYF
. TRBJ2-3 . TRBV28 TGTGCCAGCGGTCAGCGGGTGCAGTATTTT CASGQRVQYF
. TRBJ2-1 TRBD2 TRBV25-1 TGTGCCAGCAGTGGAGCAGCGGGAGGCTCAAGCTCCTACAATGAGCAGTTCTTC CASSGAAGGSSSYNEQFF
. TRBJ2-5 . TRBV7-9 TGTGCCAGCAGCTTAGTCGCGGGCAAAGAGACCCAGTACTTC CASSLVAGKETQYF
. TRBJ1-2 TRBD1 TRBV11-1 TGTGCCAGCAGCTCAAGACTGACAGGGGGCAGTGGCTACACCTTC CASSSRLTGGSGYTF
once TRBJ1-3 . TRBV4-1 TGCGCCAGCAGCCAAGTAGCTGGGTTCTACTCTGGAAACACCATATATTTT CASSQVAGFYSGNTIYF
once TRBJ2-7 TRBD2 TRBV4-1 TGCGCCAGCAGCCAAGGTCTAGCGGGAGACTACGAGCAGTACTTC CASSQGLAGDYEQYF
. TRBJ2-3 . TRBV5-1 TGCGCCAGCAGCTCGGTGGGGGCTGGAGATACGCAGTATTTT CASSSVGAGDTQYF
. TRBJ2-2 . TRBV7-2 TGTGCCAGCAGCTTAGCGACTAACACCGGGGAGCTGTTTTTT CASSLATNTGELFF
. TRBJ2-3 TRBD2 TRBV7-2 TGTGCCAGCAGCCAAGCGGGGGGGACAGATACGCAGTATTTT CASSQAGGTDTQYF
. TRBJ2-3 . TRBV10-3 TGTGCCATCAGTGACAACACAGATACGCAGTATTTT CAISDNTDTQYF
. TRBJ1-3 . TRBV4-3 TGCGCCAGCAGCCAGCATACCTTGGATCCCGGGTTGGGCACCATATATTTT CASSQHTLDPGLGTIYF
few TRBJ2-2 TRBD2 TRBV4-1 TGCGCCAGCAGCCACCCCGGGAGGGATCCCGGGGAGCTGTTTTTT CASSHPGRDPGELFF
. TRBJ1-1 TRBD1 TRBV10-3 TGTGCCATCAGGACCGGGACAGGGGAAGAAGCTTTCTTT CAIRTGTGEEAFF
. TRBJ2-5 TRBD1 TRBV7-3 TGTGCCAGCAGCTTATTGGGACAGGGCCAGACCCAGTACTTC CASSLLGQGQTQYF
. TRBJ1-6 . TRBV4-3 TGCGCCAGCAGCCAAGATCGGGGGAATTCACCCCTCCACTTT CASSQDRGNSPLHF
. TRBJ2-1 TRBD1 TRBV6-4 TGTGCCAGCAGTCAGGGGGCTATCAATGAGCAGTTCTTC CASSQGAINEQFF
. TRBJ1-1 . TRBV19 TGTGCCAGTAGGAATAGCGGTCGGTCCAGGGAAGGTGGCACTGAAGCTTTCTTT CASRNSGRSREGGTEAFF
. TRBJ1-4 TRBD1 TRBV6-6 TGTGCCAGCAGTCCTCCGGGACAGGGGTGGGAAAAACTGTTTTTT CASSPPGQGWEKLFF
. TRBJ2-3 TRBD1 TRBV2 TGTGCCAGCAGTGACCCAAGGACAGGCCCCACAGATACGCAGTATTTT CASSDPRTGPTDTQYF
. TRBJ1-6 TRBD1 TRBV28 TGTGCCAGCAGCTCCCCGGACAGGGGGCTTTCACCCCTCCACTTT CASSSPDRGLSPLHF
few TRBJ1-5 . TRBV4-2 TGTGCCAGCAGCCCAGGGACACACCATCAGCCCCAGCATTTT CASSPGTHHQPQHF
many TRBJ2-2 TRBD2 TRBV19 TGTGCCAGTAGTCAGGCAGCGGGAGTTGGTGCCGGGGAGCTGTTTTTT CASSQAAGVGAGELFF
. TRBJ2-2 . TRBV6-5 TGTGCCAGCAGACCCGACAGAATTGGGACCGGGGAGCTGTTTTTT CASRPDRIGTGELFF
. TRBJ2-2 TRBD1 TRBV10-3 TGTGCCGCCGCTATAACCGGGACAGGCACACCCGGGGAGCTGTTTTTT CAAAITGTGTPGELFF
. TRBJ1-1 TRBD1 TRBV18 TGTGCCAGCTCACGATCGACAGGGTACGAAGGTGAAGCTTTCTTT CASSRSTGYEGEAFF
. TRBJ1-6 . TRBV5-4 TGTGCCAGCAGCGCCGGGACTGGGCATAATTCACCCCTCCACTTT CASSAGTGHNSPLHF
. TRBJ2-5 TRBD2 TRBV9 TGTGCCAGCGGGACTAGCGGGGGCTATGAAGGGACCCAGTACTTC CASGTSGGYEGTQYF
. TRBJ1-2 . TRBV6-5 TGTGCCAGCAGTTACTCAGGGGGCTATGGCTACACCTTC CASSYSGGYGYTF
. TRBJ1-4 . TRBV30 TGTGCCTGGAGTGTCGGGGGGTCGACTAATGAAAAACTGTTTTTT CAWSVGGSTNEKLFF
few TRBJ1-5 . TRBV6-6 TGTGCCAGCACCACCGGGGGGAATCAGCCCCAGCATTTT CASTTGGNQPQHF
. TRBJ2-5 TRBD1 TRBV7-2 TGTGCCAGCAGCCAATCCTGGGACAGGGGTGAGACCCAGTACTTC CASSQSWDRGETQYF
. TRBJ2-7 . TRBV2 TGTGCCAGCCTCACCGGGGGAAGCTCCTACGAGCAGTACTTC CASLTGGSSYEQYF
. TRBJ2-6 . TRBV7-3 TGTGCCAGCAGCCTAGGGGTTGGGGCCAACGTCCTGACTTTC CASSLGVGANVLTF
once TRBJ2-2 TRBD2 TRBV27 TGTGCCAGCAGTTTTCACACGCCGGGACTAGCGGGAGGGCCAACTACCGGGGAGCTGTTTTTT CASSFHTPGLAGGPTTGELFF
. TRBJ1-1 . TRBV5-1 TGCGCCAGCAGCTTAGGGGGTCTGAACACTGAAGCTTTCTTT CASSLGGLNTEAFF
. TRBJ2-2 TRBD1 TRBV29-1 TGCAGCGTCTTCGACAGGGGAGGTTCATACACCGGGGAGCTGTTTTTT CSVFDRGGSYTGELFF
once TRBJ2-5 . TRBV27 TGTGCCAGCATAAAAAACTCCGCCGGGGGGACCCAGTACTTC CASIKNSAGGTQYF
. TRBJ1-1 TRBD1 TRBV7-2 TGTGCCAGCAGCCCCGGACAGGGGGCCATGAACACTGAAGCTTTCTTT CASSPGQGAMNTEAFF
. TRBJ2-3 . TRBV4-1 TGCGCCAGCAGCCAAGATAACCGGGGAGGCACAGATACGCAGTATTTT CASSQDNRGGTDTQYF
. TRBJ2-2 TRBD1 TRBV9 TGTGCCAGCAGCGCCGGACAGGGAGTCACCGGGGAGCTGTTTTTT CASSAGQGVTGELFF
. TRBJ1-3 . TRBV9 TGTGCCAGCAGCGTAGACTCGGGGTCTGGAAACACCATATATTTT CASSVDSGSGNTIYF
. TRBJ1-3 TRBD1 TRBV25-1 TGTGCCAGCAGGCCCACAGGGGAACCTGGAAACACCATATATTTT CASRPTGEPGNTIYF
. TRBJ1-5 . TRBV7-9 TGTGCCAGCAGCTTGCAGGATAGCAATCAGCCCCAGCATTTT CASSLQDSNQPQHF
once TRBJ2-1 TRBD2 TRBV24-1 TGTGCCACCAGTCAGCCGAGCGGGAGCGGGGACAATGAGCAGTTCTTC CATSQPSGSGDNEQFF